The entry below gives a single T cell receptor (beta chain) sequence along with its context. The antigen is not known. The length of the CDR3 is 14 residues. The germline V gene encodes CDR1 SGHAT and CDR2 FQNNGV. Trimming pared 5 bases from V and 3 bases from J, leaving 14 bases between. These data originate in a study of OX40 agonist ivuxolimab in advanced cancers. Overall study findings and caveats: On average, CD8+ T cells had more expanded clones than CD4+.

TCRdb's table, derived via immunoSEQ multiplex PCR, lists solely in-frame clones and lacks some. The sample contains approximately 81,000 clones, approximately 94% of which appear only once. Autoimmune disease history or systemic immunosuppression excluded patients. The specimen was CD4+ or CD8+ T cells sorted from blood, collected in a trial of the OX40 agonist ivuxolimab. The chain recombines TRBV11-2 with TRBJ2-7, with TRBD2 as a possible D gene (6 bases). The source is an adult with an advanced solid tumor such as melanoma, head and neck, liver or kidney cancer. CDR3 nucleotide sequence: TGTGCCAGCAGCCCGCTGCCGGAGGGCTACGAGCAGTACTTC. It translates to CASSPLPEGYEQYF.